A selection of T cell receptor beta chains follows, all from one sample in a study of technical replicates of blood from a handful of donors. The repertoire was sequenced with immunoSEQ multiplex PCR; TCRdb's copy has only in-frame clones and lacks some. This sample carries nearly 95,000 clones, 90% to 96% of them seen once, and the ten largest clones take 0.35% to 0.45%. The sequencing sample was made of T cells isolated from PBMCs. These receptors all come from a human donor in good health. Both conserved end residues are part of each CDR3. Each record gives: J gene, V gene, CDR3 protein.

j_gene: TRBJ2-7; v_gene: TRBV11-2; CDR3aa: CASSAGERTYEQYF
j_gene: TRBJ2-3; v_gene: TRBV9; CDR3aa: CASSPRQAQDTQYF
j_gene: TRBJ2-3; v_gene: TRBV28; CDR3aa: CASSTNRDSSTDTQYF
j_gene: TRBJ2-7; v_gene: TRBV30; CDR3aa: CAGAPGPSYEQYF
j_gene: TRBJ2-7; v_gene: TRBV11-2; CDR3aa: CASTKGQGSYEQYF
j_gene: TRBJ2-1; v_gene: TRBV5-5; CDR3aa: CASSLARYNEQFF
j_gene: TRBJ2-7; v_gene: TRBV14; CDR3aa: CASSQDSGDYEQYF
j_gene: TRBJ2-7; v_gene: TRBV4-2; CDR3aa: CASSQAAGTATYEQYF
j_gene: TRBJ1-5; v_gene: TRBV6-6; CDR3aa: CASSHGTGGNQPQHF
j_gene: TRBJ1-2; v_gene: TRBV5-1; CDR3aa: CASSLGTGAPYGYTF
j_gene: TRBJ2-1; v_gene: TRBV28; CDR3aa: CASSLTTLAATYNEQFF
j_gene: TRBJ2-3; v_gene: TRBV10-1; CDR3aa: CASSRTSGATDTQYF
j_gene: TRBJ2-5; v_gene: TRBV28; CDR3aa: CASRDGGEETQYF
j_gene: TRBJ2-1; v_gene: TRBV7-8; CDR3aa: CASSFLAAPLRYNEQFF
j_gene: TRBJ2-7; v_gene: TRBV5-4; CDR3aa: CASSDGTGASTPFYEQYF
j_gene: TRBJ2-7; v_gene: TRBV7-2; CDR3aa: CASSQAAGLSSYEQYF
j_gene: TRBJ2-7; v_gene: TRBV28; CDR3aa: CASTLAVEGEYFNERYF
j_gene: TRBJ1-1; v_gene: TRBV4-3; CDR3aa: CASSQWGAGSMNTEAFF
j_gene: TRBJ1-4; v_gene: TRBV5-4; CDR3aa: CASHSAGGPNEKLFF
j_gene: TRBJ2-7; v_gene: TRBV7-3; CDR3aa: CASSLGTETSYEQYF
j_gene: TRBJ1-6; v_gene: TRBV4-1; CDR3aa: CASSQGTALGAPLHF
j_gene: TRBJ1-1; v_gene: TRBV28; CDR3aa: CASRTPGQSMNTEAFF
j_gene: TRBJ2-7; v_gene: TRBV5-4; CDR3aa: CAGSGGSTYEQYF
j_gene: TRBJ1-1; v_gene: TRBV10-3; CDR3aa: CAISPGLRSTEAFF
j_gene: TRBJ1-5; v_gene: TRBV6-1; CDR3aa: CASSGPGVVDNQPQHF
j_gene: TRBJ1-2; v_gene: TRBV7-9; CDR3aa: CASSPGTGILGYTF
j_gene: TRBJ2-5; v_gene: TRBV4-2; CDR3aa: CASSQEATDSRETQYF
j_gene: TRBJ1-5; v_gene: TRBV19; CDR3aa: CASKLSGASQPQHF
j_gene: TRBJ2-1; v_gene: TRBV7-3; CDR3aa: CASSLTQDYNEQFF
j_gene: TRBJ1-1; v_gene: TRBV6-5; CDR3aa: CASSYSRTTEAFF
j_gene: TRBJ2-1; v_gene: TRBV29-1; CDR3aa: CSVLREERGVSYNEQFF
j_gene: TRBJ1-2; v_gene: TRBV6-5; CDR3aa: CASSFGDRDYGYTF
j_gene: TRBJ1-2; v_gene: TRBV7-2; CDR3aa: CASTLGQGGGYGYTF
j_gene: TRBJ1-1; v_gene: TRBV6-1; CDR3aa: CASRDFNTEAFF
j_gene: TRBJ1-5; v_gene: TRBV7-9; CDR3aa: CASSSVSYQPQHF
j_gene: TRBJ2-1; v_gene: TRBV6-6; CDR3aa: CASRPFGGHEQFF
j_gene: TRBJ2-2; v_gene: TRBV30; CDR3aa: CAWSVPGQGNTGELFF
j_gene: TRBJ2-2; v_gene: TRBV5-1; CDR3aa: CASSVVDSTGELFF
j_gene: TRBJ1-1; v_gene: TRBV10-3; CDR3aa: CAMRQGDTEAFF
j_gene: TRBJ1-2; v_gene: TRBV30; CDR3aa: CAWERQGSDGYTF
j_gene: TRBJ2-7; v_gene: TRBV28; CDR3aa: CASRDPFREGLDEQYF
j_gene: TRBJ2-5; v_gene: TRBV7-9; CDR3aa: CASSINSGAIQETQYF
j_gene: TRBJ2-3; v_gene: TRBV19; CDR3aa: CASKDRGTDTQYF
j_gene: TRBJ1-2; v_gene: TRBV11-3; CDR3aa: CASSPPGQGNYGYTF
j_gene: TRBJ2-2; v_gene: TRBV5-1; CDR3aa: CASSLVLAGGTGELFF
j_gene: TRBJ2-7; v_gene: TRBV11-2; CDR3aa: CASSLGTGRSEQYF
j_gene: TRBJ2-1; v_gene: TRBV7-2; CDR3aa: CASSFSGQSYNEQFF
j_gene: TRBJ2-2; v_gene: TRBV7-9; CDR3aa: CASSPGQGSTGELFF
j_gene: TRBJ2-1; v_gene: TRBV5-5; CDR3aa: CASSLRQGYLSYNEQFF
j_gene: TRBJ2-7; v_gene: TRBV13; CDR3aa: CASSLGLAWIYEQYF
j_gene: TRBJ2-7; v_gene: TRBV19; CDR3aa: CASTGGRAYEQYF
j_gene: TRBJ2-7; v_gene: TRBV13; CDR3aa: CASSLDPGRPYEQYF